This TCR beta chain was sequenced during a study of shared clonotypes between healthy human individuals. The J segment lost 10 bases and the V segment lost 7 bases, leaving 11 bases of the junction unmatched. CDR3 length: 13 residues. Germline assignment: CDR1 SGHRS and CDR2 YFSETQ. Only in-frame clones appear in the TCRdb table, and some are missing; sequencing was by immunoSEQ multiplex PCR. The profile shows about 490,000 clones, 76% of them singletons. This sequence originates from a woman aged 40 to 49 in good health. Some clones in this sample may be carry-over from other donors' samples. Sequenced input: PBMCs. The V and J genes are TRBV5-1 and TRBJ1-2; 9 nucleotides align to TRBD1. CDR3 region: CASGSGQGLDYTF. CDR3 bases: TGCGCCAGCGGGTCGGGACAGGGTCTCGACTACACCTTC.